This T cell receptor beta chain was identified in a study of blood T cell repertoires in COVID-19. The wider study: COVID-19 samples from acute and convalescent phases originated in the United States, Italy and Spain. T cells, B-cell-depleted T cells, or PBMCs provided the cDNA or gDNA that served as material.

How the authors handled the data: Amplification of reference gene primers was used by the study to estimate nucleated cell counts. Clones were sequenced by immunoSEQ multiplex PCR, and TCRdb holds only the in-frame ones, with some missing. V and J calls and clone size follow that table, whereas D and trimming were derived from the DNA. In the table there are 200,000 to 250,000 clones, about 82% of which are singletons. Trimming pared 2 bases from V and 10 bases from J, leaving 6 bases between. Germline values: CDR1 ENHRY, CDR2 SYGVKD. The CDR3 is made up of 12 amino acids. This clone was recorded once.

The V and J genes are TRBV10-3 and TRBJ1-6; no clear D gene. The sample consisted of peripheral blood. The TCR was taken from an elderly woman with acute or convalescent COVID-19. CDR3 nucleotide sequence: TGTGCCATCAGTGAGGCCGGGTCACCCCTCCACTTT. Encoded protein: CAISEAGSPLHF.